A single sample is the source of the 25 T cell receptor beta chains below, sequenced in a study of T cell clonality in common variable immunodeficiency. Study findings and constraints: Reportedly, TCR beta sequences from common variable immunodeficiency showed fewer deletions and N-nucleotide insertions.

Produced via immunoSEQ multiplex PCR; TCRdb's table is partial and in-frame only. Listed for the sample are about 33,000 clones, none seen a single time. Their target antigens are unknown. Sequenced material: peripheral blood mononuclear cells. These receptors were taken from a human donor with common variable immunodeficiency.

This clone was recorded at least ten times. The read terminates 3 residues before the CDR3 end, so the remaining end is supplied by the germline J gene. The chain joins TRBV5-1 to TRBJ1-2; 7 bases line up with TRBD1. The CDR3 is 17 amino acids. Germline V CDR1 and CDR2: SGHRS, YFSETQ. Trimming took 4 bases from V and 6 from J; bases not matched to a gene: 18. The CDR3 protein is CASSPSGSLTGTNGYTF. The part of the CDR3 DNA that was read is TGCGCCAGCAGCCCTTCGGGATCCCTGACAGGGACGAATGGC.

This clone was found many times. From the germline J gene comes the end of the CDR3, since the read stops 3 residues before it. The chain combines TRBV20-1 with TRBJ1-4; 9 positions match TRBD1. This CDR3 is built from 15 residues. The V gene end was trimmed by 2 bases and the J gene end by 5 bases; junction bases not matched to a gene: 6. CDR1 and CDR2 (germline): DFQATT, SNEGSKA (reference sequence). The sequenced CDR3 bases are TGCAGTGCTAGACCCGCGGGACAGGGAAATGAAAAA. It specifies CSARPAGQGNEK. The CDR3, in full, reads CSARPAGQGNEKLFF.

This clone was detected ten times or more. The read terminates 3 residues before the CDR3 end, so the remaining end is supplied by the germline J gene. J is TRBJ1-1 and V is TRBV20-1; 9 bases map to TRBD1. CDR1 and CDR2 from the germline V gene are DFQATT and SNEGSKA (reference sequence). CDR3 length: 13 residues. V was clipped by 3 bases and J by 4 bases; unmatched bases: 3. CDR3 sequence reads: CSASRGQGTEAFF. The sequenced part of the CDR3 DNA is TGCAGTGCTAGCCGGGGACAGGGCACTGAA.

This clone was detected ten times or more. The missing CDR3 end, 3 residues past where the read stops, is filled in from the germline J gene. This sequence joins TRBV18 and TRBJ1-5; D is unclear. The germline V gene has CDR1 KGHSH and CDR2 LQKENI. CDR3 size: 17 residues. Trimming removed 3 bases at V and 6 bases at J, with 21 bases between. This chain's CDR3 is CASSPTPPGEERQPQHF. CDR3 bases read: TGTGCCAGCTCACCGACGCCACCCGGAGAGGAGCGTCAGCCC.

This clone was seen at least ten times. The CDR3 end lies 3 residues beyond the end of the read and is filled in from the germline J gene. The chain joins TRBV29-1 to TRBJ1-1; possible D gene TRBD1, 5 bases. Germline CDR1 is SQVTM and CDR2 is ANQGSEA. V was shortened by 7 bases and J by 3 bases, with 18 bases between the two germline ends. This CDR3 comprises 14 residues. Incomplete CDR3 DNA: TGCAGCGCCCGAGGCTCCAGGGAAGACACTGAA. The encoded protein is CSARGSREDTE. The entire CDR3 sequence reads CSARGSREDTEAFF.

This clone was observed at least ten times. Read sequence stops 3 residues before the CDR3 end, and the germline J gene provides the missing end. The V and J genes are TRBV4-2 and TRBJ2-7; no clear D. The V end lost 0 bases, the J end lost 0 bases, and 12 bases lay between the germline ends. This CDR3 is built from 16 residues. Germline V gene lookup returns CDR1 LGHNA and CDR2 YNFKEQ. Partial CDR3 DNA: TGTGCCAGCAGCCAAGAAGGCAGGCCGAGCTCCTACGAG. This sequence encodes CASSQEGRPSSYE. The full CDR3 protein is CASSQEGRPSSYEQYF.

This clone was detected many times. The read stops 3 residues short of the end of the CDR3; the missing end is completed from the germline J gene. The chain joins TRBV7-2 to TRBJ2-3, with D hard to call. The CDR3 is made up of 15 amino acids. Trimming removed 1 base at V and 0 bases at J, with 8 bases between. The germline gives CDR1 SGHTA, CDR2 FQGNSA. CDR3 in amino acids: CASSLVGSSTDTQYF. The CDR3 bases that were read are TGTGCCAGCAGCTTAGTAGGGTCTAGCACAGATACG.

This clone was observed at least ten times. The CDR3 loop reads CASRGQGYNEQFF. CDR3 bases read: TGCGCCAGCAGGGGACAGGGCTACAATGAG. The gene calls are TRBV5-1 and TRBJ2-1, with TRBD1 identical over 9 bases. The read comes to an end 3 residues before the CDR3 does, leaving the germline J gene to fill in the end. The germline V gene has CDR1 SGHRS and CDR2 YFSETQ. The CDR3 covers 13 residues. V gave up 5 bases and J gave up 3 bases; unmatched junction bases: 0.

Details on this clone: The sequence runs out 3 residues before the end of the CDR3; the remainder is reconstructed from the germline J gene. The rearrangement links TRBV30 to TRBJ1-4; perhaps TRBD1 as D (6 bases). Per the germline V gene, CDR1 is GTSNPN and CDR2 is SVGIG (reference sequence). This CDR3 is 18 amino acids long. The V and J ends lost 7 bases and 6 bases respectively, with 30 bases between them. CDR3 sequence reads: CALDNVRFKGDTDEKLFF. Incomplete CDR3 DNA: TGTGCCTTGGATAACGTCAGATTCAAGGGGGACACGGATGAAAAA. Full variable domain (remainder filled in from reference TRBV30 and TRBJ1-4): SQTIHQWPATLVQPVGSPLSLECTVEGTSNPNLYWYRQAAGRGLQLLFYSVGIGQISSEVPQNLSASRPQDRQFILSSKKLLLSDSGFYLCALDNVRFKGDTDEKLFFGSGTQLSVL.

As concerns this clone: Read sequence stops 3 residues before the CDR3 end, and the germline J gene provides the missing end. This chain links TRBV7-9 with TRBJ1-1; TRBD1 is a possible D gene (5 bases). Trimming removed 3 bases at V and 4 bases at J, with 9 bases between. CDR1 is SEHNR, CDR2 FQNEAQ, per germline (reference sequence). The CDR3 totals 13 residues. CDR3 sequence reads: CASSLGGGTEAFF. The part of the CDR3 DNA that was read is TGTGCCAGCAGCTTGGGGGGGGGCACTGAA. Drawing the rest from reference TRBV7-9 and TRBJ1-1, the complete variable domain is DTGVSQNPRHKITKRGQNVTFRCDPISEHNRLYWYRQTLGQGPEFLTYFQNEAQLEKSRLLSDRFSAERPKGSFSTLEIQRTEQGDSAMYLCASSLGGGTEAFFGQGTRLTVV.

Only a few counts were recorded for this clone. The read gets to within 3 residues of the CDR3 end, and the germline J gene fills in the rest. This rearrangement joins TRBV19 to TRBJ2-5, with 11 bases matching TRBD1. This CDR3 comprises 14 residues. After removal of 3 bases from V and 7 bases from J, the junction contained 4 bases not matched to a gene. Germline V gene sequence: CDR1 LNHDA, CDR2 SQIVND (reference sequence). The CDR3 sequence is CASSMDRGQGTQYF. The sequenced part of the CDR3 DNA is TGTGCCAGTAGTATGGACAGGGGGCAGGGGACC.

This clone was observed many times. The missing CDR3 end, 3 residues past where the read stops, is filled in from the germline J gene. The chain joins TRBV19 to TRBJ2-1; D unresolved. CDR1 is LNHDA and CDR2 is SQIVND in the germline V gene (reference sequence). V was trimmed by 6 bases and J by 7 bases, leaving 7 bases between them. The CDR3 has 11 residues. This chain's CDR3 is CASRVRNEQFF. The CDR3 DNA, read in part, is TGTGCCAGTAGAGTTAGAAATGAG. The full variable domain, completed using reference TRBV19 and TRBJ2-1, is DGGITQSPKYLFRKEGQNVTLSCEQNLNHDAMYWYRQDPGQGLRLIYYSQIVNDFQKGDIAEGYSVSREKKESFPLTVTSAQKNPTAFYLCASRVRNEQFFGPGTRLTVL.

This clone was detected ten times or more. The read stops 3 residues short of the end of the CDR3; the missing end is completed from the germline J gene. The chain couples TRBV6-2 or TRBV6-3 to TRBJ2-1, with D uncertain. There are 13 residues in the CDR3. Trimming removed 1 base at V and 8 bases at J, with 9 bases between. Germline CDR1 MNHEY, CDR2 SVGEGT. The CDR3 sequence is CASSYWAMDEQFF. The sequenced CDR3 bases are TGTGCCAGCAGTTACTGGGCGATGGATGAG.

This clone was seen a few times. Read sequence stops 3 residues before the CDR3 end, and the germline J gene provides the missing end. V gene TRBV19 combines with J gene TRBJ1-6; TRBD1 matches at 9 bases. The CDR3 runs to 16 residues. Germline CDR1 and CDR2: LNHDA and SQIVND (reference sequence). V was clipped by 4 bases and J by 10 bases; unmatched bases: 11. CDR3 bases read: TGTGCCAGTAGTACGTGGAGGACAGGGGTTGCCTCACCC. Translation: CASSTWRTGVASP. The CDR3 in its entirety is CASSTWRTGVASPLHF.

This clone was recorded at least ten times. The read ends 3 residues early relative to the CDR3; the germline J gene fills the gap. J is TRBJ2-1 and V is TRBV29-1; unclear D gene. This CDR3 is built from 10 residues. V shed 7 bases and J shed 4 bases, with 5 bases lying between them. Germline V gives CDR1 SQVTM, CDR2 ANQGSEA. The CDR3: CSAHYNEQFF. The CDR3 DNA, read in part, is TGCAGCGCCCATTACAATGAG.

This clone has a handful of counts. The read ends 3 residues shy of where the CDR3 ends; the end is completed using the germline J gene. This chain joins TRBV19 and TRBJ1-5; tentative D call: TRBD1 (6 bases). The CDR3 has 13 amino acids. Trimming cost V 4 bases and J 5 bases, with 9 bases left between them. The germline V gene encodes CDR1 LNHDA and CDR2 SQIVND (reference sequence). The sequenced CDR3 bases are TGTGCCAGTAGTACCAACAGGGATCAGCCC. This codes for CASSTNRDQP. The CDR3, in full, reads CASSTNRDQPQHF.

This clone was seen a handful of times. The read ends 3 residues before the CDR3 terminus; that terminus is restored from the germline J gene. V gene TRBV2 combines with J gene TRBJ2-3; 8 nucleotides agree with TRBD2. CDR1 SNHLY and CDR2 FYNNEI come from the germline V gene. The CDR3 has 16 amino acids. J lost 3 bases, V lost 3 bases, and 8 bases had no gene match. The CDR3 sequence is CASSDPGSGETDTQYF. The part of the CDR3 DNA that was read is TGTGCCAGCAGTGACCCGGGTAGCGGGGAAACAGATACG.

Note on this clone: Read data end 3 residues before the CDR3 end; the end is taken from the germline J gene. This chain links TRBV7-6 with TRBJ2-7; TRBD2 matches 12 bases. Unmatched junction bases numbered 5, after V lost 5 bases and J lost 3 bases. This CDR3 comprises 15 residues. The germline CDR1 and CDR2 sequences are SGHVS and FNYEAQ. Partial CDR3 DNA: TGTGCCAGCAGCGAAGGACTAGCGGGGCTCTACGAG. Translated: CASSEGLAGLYE. The full CDR3 protein reads CASSEGLAGLYEQYF.

This clone was seen a handful of times. The sequenced fragment ends 3 residues before the CDR3 boundary, so the rest is inferred from the germline J gene. The genes are TRBV19 and TRBJ2-3; 10 nucleotides line up with TRBD2. The germline V gene has CDR1 LNHDA and CDR2 SQIVND (reference sequence). Trimming removed 7 bases from V and 1 base from J; junction bases left unmatched: 5. The CDR3 sequence is 15 residues long. The chain's CDR3 is CASKTSGEGTDTQYF. Partial CDR3 DNA: TGTGCCAGTAAAACTAGCGGGGAGGGCACAGATACG.

This clone appeared many times. The CDR3 end falls 3 residues outside the read, so it is completed with the germline J gene. V is TRBV23-1 and J is TRBJ1-6; D is possibly TRBD1 (6 bases). TRBV23-1 is classed as an ORF, of uncertain function. The CDR3 consists of 18 residues. Trimming left V 4 bases short and J 0 bases short, with 16 bases between. The CDR3 bases that were read are TGCGCCAGCAGTCCCCCCGGGACACGGAGCTCCTATAATTCACCC. This translates into CASSPPGTRSSYNSP. The CDR3 reads in full as CASSPPGTRSSYNSPLHF.

This clone has at least ten counts. Sequencing ends 3 residues short of the CDR3 end; the germline J gene provides the rest. The chain couples TRBV5-5 to TRBJ1-3; 7 nucleotides agree with TRBD1. The CDR3 length is 15 residues. Germline CDR1 is SGHKS and CDR2 is YYEKEE (reference sequence). V lost 5 bases to trimming and J lost 0 bases; unmatched junction nucleotides: 5. The CDR3: CASRLRQGSGNTIYF. The part of the CDR3 DNA that was read is TGTGCCAGCAGGTTGAGACAGGGCTCTGGAAACACC. The entire variable domain, with the rest obtained from reference TRBV5-5 and TRBJ1-3, is as follows: DAGVTQSPTHLIKTRGQQVTLRCSPISGHKSVSWYQQVLGQGPQFIFQYYEKEERGRGNFPDRFSARQFPNYSSELNVNALLLGDSALYLCASRLRQGSGNTIYFGEGSWLTVV.

This clone was seen at least ten times. The read ends 3 residues shy of where the CDR3 ends; the end is completed using the germline J gene. V and J are TRBV18 and TRBJ2-4, with 7 bases lining up with TRBD2. The CDR3 has 14 amino acids. CDR1 KGHSH and CDR2 LQKENI come from the germline V gene. Germline trimming cut 6 bases from V and 5 bases from J; bases unmatched to any gene: 7. CDR3 amino acids: CASSPSSGQNIQYF. The CDR3 DNA, read in part, is TGTGCCAGCTCCCCCTCTAGCGGCCAAAACATT.

Worth noting for this clone: Coverage ceases 3 residues before the CDR3 finishes, and the germline J gene fills in the end. The rearrangement links TRBV5-1 to TRBJ1-1; a possible D gene is TRBD1 (6 bases). V gave up 0 bases and J gave up 0 bases, with 9 bases separating them. The CDR3 is 15 amino acids. CDR1 SGHRS and CDR2 YFSETQ come from the germline V gene. The CDR3 DNA, read in part, is TGCGCCAGCAGCTTGGTAGGACAGCTGAACACTGAA. As protein: CASSLVGQLNTE. In full, the CDR3 is CASSLVGQLNTEAFF.

This clone was observed at least ten times. The read comes to an end 3 residues before the CDR3 does, leaving the germline J gene to fill in the end. V and J are TRBV5-1 and TRBJ2-5; 10 bases are a match to TRBD2. V was pared by 4 bases and J by 2 bases, with 8 bases of the junction left unmatched. CDR3 length: 16 residues. Germline lookup yields CDR1 SGHRS and CDR2 YFSETQ. Incomplete CDR3 DNA: TGCGCCAGCAGCAGCAGCGGGGGGGCCGGGCAAGAGACC. Its protein is CASSSSGGAGQET. The CDR3 in its entirety is CASSSSGGAGQETQYF.

With regard to this clone: The read is 3 residues too short to cover the CDR3 end, so that end is filled in from the germline J gene. Other DNA sequences in this sample translate to the same CDR3. V is TRBV5-1 and J is TRBJ2-1; TRBD2 might be the D (5 bases). The CDR3 runs to 16 residues. Germline V gene data show CDR1 as SGHRS and CDR2 as YFSETQ. V lost 3 bases and J lost 3, with 16 bases in between. The CDR3 region is CASSSPTSGFYNEQFF. The covered CDR3 bases are TGCGCCAGCAGCTCACCGACGAGCGGTTTCTACAATGAG.